The sequence of this TCR beta chain was determined in a study of blood T cell repertoires in COVID-19. The CDR3 length is 14 residues. Trimming removed 4 bases from V and 2 bases from J; junction bases left unmatched: 2. Germline V CDR1 and CDR2: MNHEY, SVGAGI. Note on this clone: The same CDR3 is also encoded by other DNA sequences in this sample.

Some clones are missing from TCRdb's copy, which holds only in-frame ones; the method was immunoSEQ multiplex PCR. The sample contains approximately 90,000 clones, roughly 85% of which appear only once. This chain uses TRBV6-5 with TRBJ1-5; 7 nucleotides match TRBD1. This TCR was recovered from a man older than 75 with acute or convalescent COVID-19. The sample comprised peripheral blood. The CDR3 protein is CASSWTGGNQPQHF. CDR3 nucleotides: TGTGCCAGCAGTTGGACAGGAGGCAATCAGCCCCAGCATTTT.